A selection of T cell receptor beta chains follows, all from one sample in a study of CD8+CD57+ T cells in acquired aplastic anemia. One entry per CDR3 protein, called by TCRdb with MiXCR from the reads. The sample includes about 81,000 distinct CDR3 sequences, over 35% seen only once; the top ten take 65% to 80%. What was sequenced was sorted CD4+, CD8+, or CD8+CD57+ T cells (not recorded which) from PBMCs. These receptors were collected from a human donor in good health, serving as a control. Both conserved end residues are part of each CDR3. A D gene is named only where the DNA matches it firmly. Only some rows state a clone size, as once, few, many or a class for expanded clones.

>TRBD1|16|NA|TRBJ2-1|TRBV15
CATTFHRGTGEDEQFF
TGTGCCACCACCTTCCACAGGGGGACAGGGGAGGATGAGCAGTTCTTC
>NA|15|NA|TRBJ2-5|TRBV2
CASSPSDGFRETQYF
TGTGCCAGCAGTCCCTCCGACGGGTTTCGGGAGACCCAGTACTTC
>NA|14|many|TRBJ2-6|TRBV24-1
CATSPASGANVLTF
TGTGCCACCAGTCCGGCCTCTGGGGCCAACGTCCTGACTTTC
>TRBD1|14|few|TRBJ2-7|TRBV5-4
CASSLEQGAAEQYF
TGTGCCAGCAGCTTGGAGCAGGGGGCGGCCGAGCAGTACTTC
>TRBD2|13|many|TRBJ2-7|TRBV12-3/TRBV12-4
CASSFPSGYEQYF
TGTGCCAGCAGTTTCCCTAGCGGCTACGAGCAGTACTTC
>TRBD1|16|many|TRBJ1-1|TRBV19
CASSIRSPTGPTEAFF
TGTGCCAGTAGTATCCGCAGTCCGACAGGGCCCACTGAAGCTTTCTTT
>NA|12|many|TRBJ2-7|TRBV7-9
CASSPDRSEQYF
TGTGCCAGCAGTCCTGACCGCAGCGAGCAGTACTTC
>NA|13|many|TRBJ1-2|TRBV7-9
CAAGDTKEYGYTF
TGTGCCGCCGGGGACACGAAAGAGTATGGCTACACCTTC
>TRBD2|14|NA|TRBJ2-1|TRBV10-2
CASSPGLGHNEQFF
TGCGCCAGCAGTCCGGGACTAGGTCACAATGAGCAGTTCTTC
>NA|12|many|TRBJ2-3|TRBV10-1
CASSEGTDTQYF
TGCGCCAGCAGTGAAGGAACAGATACGCAGTATTTT
>TRBD2|16|NA|TRBJ2-3|TRBV4-1
CASSQALAGGLDTQYF
TGCGCCAGCAGCCAAGCTCTAGCGGGGGGGCTAGATACGCAGTATTTT
>TRBD1|15|NA|TRBJ1-5|TRBV7-9
CASSQGQGHNQPQHF
TGTGCCAGCAGCCAAGGACAGGGCCACAATCAGCCCCAGCATTTT
>TRBD1|12|NA|TRBJ1-1|TRBV29-1
CSVDRGGTEAFF
TGCAGCGTGGACAGGGGGGGAACTGAAGCTTTCTTT
>TRBD2|15|many|TRBJ2-3|TRBV5-1
CASSPGTSDPDTQYF
TGCGCCAGCAGCCCCGGGACTAGCGATCCAGATACGCAGTATTTT
>NA|15|NA|TRBJ1-6|TRBV9
CASSATRIGNSPLHF
TGTGCCAGCAGCGCGACGAGGATCGGGAATTCACCCCTCCACTTT
>NA|15|NA|TRBJ2-7|TRBV2
CASSEGRGISYEQYF
TGTGCCAGCAGTGAGGGCAGGGGAATCTCCTACGAGCAGTACTTC
>TRBD1|15|NA|TRBJ1-2|TRBV27
CAGSLRTGPFYGYTF
TGTGCCGGCAGTTTAAGGACAGGGCCTTTCTATGGCTACACCTTC
>TRBD1|15|once|TRBJ2-3|TRBV29-1
CSVVARGQRTDTQYF
TGCAGCGTTGTTGCGAGGGGGCAGCGCACAGATACGCAGTATTTT
>NA|15|many|TRBJ2-2|TRBV2
CASSRQGGITGELFF
TGTGCCAGCAGCCGGCAGGGTGGTATCACCGGGGAGCTGTTTTTT
>NA|16|many|TRBJ2-1|TRBV24-1
CATSGGQLSSYNEQFF
TGTGCCACCAGTGGGGGACAACTGAGCTCCTACAATGAGCAGTTCTTC
>NA|13|few|TRBJ1-1|TRBV30
CAWSVQRDTEAFF
TGTGCCTGGAGTGTACAGAGGGACACTGAAGCTTTCTTT
>NA|16|NA|TRBJ2-6|TRBV5-5
CASSLYRPSGANVLTF
TGTGCCAGCAGCTTGTACAGACCCTCTGGGGCCAACGTCCTGACTTTC
>NA|12|few|TRBJ2-7|TRBV10-3
CAHAGGDNEQYF
TGTGCGCATGCAGGGGGGGATAACGAGCAGTACTTC
>TRBD2|15|NA|TRBJ2-7|TRBV19
CASSRTSGGTYEQYF
TGTGCCAGTAGTAGGACTAGCGGGGGAACCTACGAGCAGTACTTC
>TRBD1|14|many|TRBJ2-7|TRBV11-2
CASSPRTGANEQYF
TGTGCCAGCAGCCCTCGGACAGGGGCGAACGAGCAGTACTTC
>NA|14|NA|TRBJ1-2|TRBV25-1
CASSEGSGFYGYTF
TGTGCCAGCAGTGAGGGTTCGGGATTCTATGGCTACACCTTC
>TRBD1|16|few|TRBJ1-3|TRBV3-1
CASSRPTGSSGNTIYF
TGTGCCAGCAGCCGACCGACAGGGAGCTCTGGAAACACCATATATTTT
>NA|14|many|TRBJ2-2|TRBV2
CASRGDTDTGELFF
TGTGCCAGCAGGGGGGACACGGACACCGGGGAGCTGTTTTTT
>NA|13|NA|TRBJ2-7|TRBV6-2/TRBV6-3
CASSYSSHYEQYF
TGTGCCAGCAGTTACTCGAGTCACTACGAGCAGTACTTC
>TRBD2|12|few|TRBJ2-1|TRBV29-1
CSVGPSGHEQFF
TGCAGCGTTGGTCCTAGCGGCCATGAGCAGTTCTTC
>TRBD1|15|NA|TRBJ1-1|TRBV6-1
CASSDGQGWTTEAFF
TGTGCCAGCAGTGATGGACAGGGATGGACGACTGAAGCTTTCTTT
>NA|13|many|TRBJ1-1|TRBV19
CASSMGLYTEAFF
TGTGCCAGTAGTATGGGGCTGTACACTGAAGCTTTCTTT